This T cell receptor (beta chain) was recovered during a study of T cell responses to AZD1222 COVID-19 vaccine. Study results and limitations: The donor group comprised mostly white British people and more females; the analysis possibly underestimated clonal diversity.

Germline V gives CDR1 MNHEY, CDR2 SVGEGT. This CDR3 is 15 amino acids long. Trimming shortened V by 4 bases and J by 6 bases, and 16 bases separated the two germline ends. TCRdb's copy holds only in-frame clones and misses some; the assay was immunoSEQ multiplex PCR. In the table there are about 130,000 clones, approximately 90% of which are singletons. Notes on this clone: Antigen: not known.

This clonotype originated in an adult in good health. The chain uses TRBV6-2 or TRBV6-3 and TRBJ1-5, with D possibly matching TRBD1 (6 bases). The source material was peripheral blood, sampled on day 0 of AZD1222 vaccination. CDR3: CASSSAGGRGQPQHF. CDR3 bases: TGTGCCAGCAGTTCGGCGGGGGGCCGGGGTCAGCCCCAGCATTTT.